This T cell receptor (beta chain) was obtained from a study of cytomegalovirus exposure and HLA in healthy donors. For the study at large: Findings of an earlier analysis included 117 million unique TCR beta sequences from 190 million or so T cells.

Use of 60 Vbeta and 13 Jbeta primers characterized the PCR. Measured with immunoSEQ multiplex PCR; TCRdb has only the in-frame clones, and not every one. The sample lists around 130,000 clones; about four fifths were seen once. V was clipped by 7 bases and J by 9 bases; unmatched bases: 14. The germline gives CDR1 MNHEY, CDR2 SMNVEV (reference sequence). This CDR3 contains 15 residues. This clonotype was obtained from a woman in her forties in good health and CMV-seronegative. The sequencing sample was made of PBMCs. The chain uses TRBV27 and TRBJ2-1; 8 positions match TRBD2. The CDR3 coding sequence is TGTGCCAGCAAACCAGCTGCCGCCCGGGGGGGTGAGCAGTTCTTC. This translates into CASKPAAARGGEQFF.